This T cell receptor beta chain was identified in a study of T cells in Graves' hyperthyroidism and ophthalmopathy. The sample holds many counts of this clonotype. Amplified TCR beta CDR3 regions came from RNA transcripts. Primed by the HTBI set, a first-round RT-PCR was run on the TCR CDR3. TCRdb reanalysed the multiplex PCR reads using MiXCR and keeps one entry per CDR3 protein. The data show roughly 260,000 distinct CDR3 sequences, about 15% seen once. Trimming cost V 4 bases and J 2 bases; bases outside gene matches: 29. This CDR3 comprises 24 residues. From germline, CDR1 is MDHEN and CDR2 SYDVKM.

Sequencing was performed on blood. The genes are TRBV28 and TRBJ2-5; 12 bases fit TRBD2. The sequence derives from a woman aged 40 to 50 with Graves' hyperthyroidism that later progressed to Graves' ophthalmopathy. CDR3 bases: TGTGCCAGCAGTTGGCCTACCACCCACTTCGAGTGGGATCGAACTAGCGGGAGGCAAGAGACCCAGTACTTC. Its translation is CASSWPTTHFEWDRTSGRQETQYF.